This TCR beta chain was profiled in a study of shared clonotypes between healthy human individuals. TCRdb keeps only in-frame clones here, not all; method: immunoSEQ multiplex PCR. The data hold 550,000 to 750,000 clones, with roughly 96% observed a single time. Looked up from germline, CDR1 is SGHNT and CDR2 is YYREEE (reference sequence). V trimming: 4 bases; J trimming: 4 bases; junction bases outside the gene matches: 14. The CDR3 extends over 16 amino acids. Naive CD8 cells, CD45RO-negative and positively selected for CCR7, excluded terminally differentiated effector memory CD45RA+ cells. Note on this clone: Its target is unknown.

Study findings and constraints: Rarefaction revealed incomplete sorted-subset sequencing despite large depth.

What was sequenced was naive CD8+ T cells sorted from blood. The chain is built from TRBV5-4 and TRBJ2-7; TRBD1 matches 7 bases. This receptor was identified in a woman in her thirties in good health. The CDR3 nucleotides are TGTGCCAGCAGCGCCGGACAGGCCACCCCACTTTACGAGCAGTACTTC. This codes for CASSAGQATPLYEQYF. Looking up the rest from reference TRBV5-4 and TRBJ2-7 gives the full variable domain: ETGVTQSPTHLIKTRGQQVTLRCSSQSGHNTVSWYQQALGQGPQFIFQYYREEENGRGNFPPRFSGLQFPNYSSELNVNALELDDSALYLCASSAGQATPLYEQYFGPGTRLTVT.